The T cell receptor (beta chain) described here comes from a study of T-cell reconstitution after alpha-beta-depleted transplantation in children. Study findings and constraints: After one year, T-cell counts and TCRbeta diversity mostly came from new T cells.

The germline gives CDR1 LNHDA, CDR2 SQIVND (reference sequence). CDR3 length equals 19 residues. V trimming: 11 bases; J trimming: 0 bases; junction bases outside the gene matches: 18. Preparation of the TCRbeta library involved a method that used unique molecular identifiers. TCRdb ran MiXCR on the PCR reads and lists one entry per CDR3 protein. The sample lists approximately 800,000 distinct CDR3 sequences, less than 20% occurring once. A word on this clonotype: What it binds is not known.

This receptor was identified in a male patient between 10 and 17 years old who had a stem cell transplant for acute lymphoblastic leukemia, so the T cells may come from the graft donor. This material consisted of PBMCs, mostly from graft donor cells, taken 360 days after TCRalphabeta/CD19-depleted stem cell transplant. The V gene is TRBV19, the J gene TRBJ2-7, with 14 bases aligning to TRBD2. The CDR3 here is CARVSPGLAGVSGSYEQYF. The CDR3 DNA reads as TGTGCCCGAGTCTCCCCGGGACTAGCGGGAGTTTCGGGCTCCTACGAGCAGTACTTC.